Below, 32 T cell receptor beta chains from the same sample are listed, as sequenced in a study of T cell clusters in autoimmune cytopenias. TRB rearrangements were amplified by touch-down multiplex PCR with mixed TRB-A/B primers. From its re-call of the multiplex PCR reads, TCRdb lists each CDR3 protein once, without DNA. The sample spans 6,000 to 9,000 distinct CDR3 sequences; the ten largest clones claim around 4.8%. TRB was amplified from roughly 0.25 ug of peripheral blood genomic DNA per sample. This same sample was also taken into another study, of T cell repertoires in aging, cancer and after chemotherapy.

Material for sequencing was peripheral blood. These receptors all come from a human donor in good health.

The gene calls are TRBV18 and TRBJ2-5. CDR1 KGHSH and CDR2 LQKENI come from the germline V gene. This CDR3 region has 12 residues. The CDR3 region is CASSPKAETQYF.

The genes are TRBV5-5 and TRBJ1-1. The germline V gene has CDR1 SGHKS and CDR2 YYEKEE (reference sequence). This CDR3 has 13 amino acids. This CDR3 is CASSLTPNTEAFF.

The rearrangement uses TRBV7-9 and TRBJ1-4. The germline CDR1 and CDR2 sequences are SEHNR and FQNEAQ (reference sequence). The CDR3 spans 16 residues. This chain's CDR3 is CASSPEGGRGNEKLFF.

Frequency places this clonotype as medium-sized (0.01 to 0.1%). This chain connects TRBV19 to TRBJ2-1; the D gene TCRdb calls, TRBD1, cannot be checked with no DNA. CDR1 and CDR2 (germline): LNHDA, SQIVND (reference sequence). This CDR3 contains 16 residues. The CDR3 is CASSGAPTPTYNEQFF.

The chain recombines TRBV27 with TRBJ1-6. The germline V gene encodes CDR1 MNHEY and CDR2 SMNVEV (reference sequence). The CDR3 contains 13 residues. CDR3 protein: CASSFGDYSPLHF.

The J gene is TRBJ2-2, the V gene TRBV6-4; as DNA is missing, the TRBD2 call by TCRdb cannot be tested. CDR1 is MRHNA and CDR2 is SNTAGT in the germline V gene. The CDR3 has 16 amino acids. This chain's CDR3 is CASSDRSGSVSGELFF.

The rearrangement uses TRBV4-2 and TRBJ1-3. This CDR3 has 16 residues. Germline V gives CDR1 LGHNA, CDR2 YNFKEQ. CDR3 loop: CASSQDSDSSGNTIYF.

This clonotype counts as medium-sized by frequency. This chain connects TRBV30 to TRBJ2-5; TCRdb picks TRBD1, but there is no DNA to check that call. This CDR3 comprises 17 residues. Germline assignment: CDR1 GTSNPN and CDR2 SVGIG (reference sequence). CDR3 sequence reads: CALSSLSLWHGEETQYF.

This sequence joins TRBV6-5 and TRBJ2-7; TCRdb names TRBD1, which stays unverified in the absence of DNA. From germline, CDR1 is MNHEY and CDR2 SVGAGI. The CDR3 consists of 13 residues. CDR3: CASSEARGYEQYF.

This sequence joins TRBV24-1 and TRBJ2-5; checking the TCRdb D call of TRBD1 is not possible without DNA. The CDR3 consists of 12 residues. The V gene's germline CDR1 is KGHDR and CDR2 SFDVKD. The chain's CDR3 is CATTGRGHRAVF.

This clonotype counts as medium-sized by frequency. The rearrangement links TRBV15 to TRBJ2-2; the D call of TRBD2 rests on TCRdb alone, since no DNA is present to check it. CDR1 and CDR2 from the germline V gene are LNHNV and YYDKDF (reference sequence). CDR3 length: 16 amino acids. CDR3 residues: CATSPQEGENTGELFF.

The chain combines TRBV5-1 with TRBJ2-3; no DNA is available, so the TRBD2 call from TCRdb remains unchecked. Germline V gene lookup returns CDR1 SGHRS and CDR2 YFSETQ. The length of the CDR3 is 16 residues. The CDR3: CASSRRTSGSGDTQYF.

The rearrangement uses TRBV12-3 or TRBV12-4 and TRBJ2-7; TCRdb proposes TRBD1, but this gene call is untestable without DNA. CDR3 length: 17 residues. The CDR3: CASSLLLWDRPSYEQYF.

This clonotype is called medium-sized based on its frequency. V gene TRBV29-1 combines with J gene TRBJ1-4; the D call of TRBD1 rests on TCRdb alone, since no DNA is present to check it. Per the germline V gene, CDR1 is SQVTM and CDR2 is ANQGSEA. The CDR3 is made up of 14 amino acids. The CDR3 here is CSARQGANNEKLFF.

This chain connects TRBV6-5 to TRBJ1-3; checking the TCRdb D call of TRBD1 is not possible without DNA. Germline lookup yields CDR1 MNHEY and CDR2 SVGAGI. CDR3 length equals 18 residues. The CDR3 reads CASSYSRGHSNSGNTIYF.

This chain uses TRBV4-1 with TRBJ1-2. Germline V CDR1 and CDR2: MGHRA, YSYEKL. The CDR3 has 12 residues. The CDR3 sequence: CASSQGETSYTF.

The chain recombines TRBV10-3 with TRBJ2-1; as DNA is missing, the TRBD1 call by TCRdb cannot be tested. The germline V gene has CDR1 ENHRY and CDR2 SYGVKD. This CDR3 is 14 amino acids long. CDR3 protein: CAISEGQGKAEQFF.

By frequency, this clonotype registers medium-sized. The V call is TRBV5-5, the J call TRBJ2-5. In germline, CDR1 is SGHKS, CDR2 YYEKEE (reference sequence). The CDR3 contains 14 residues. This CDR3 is CASSLGHSGETQYF.

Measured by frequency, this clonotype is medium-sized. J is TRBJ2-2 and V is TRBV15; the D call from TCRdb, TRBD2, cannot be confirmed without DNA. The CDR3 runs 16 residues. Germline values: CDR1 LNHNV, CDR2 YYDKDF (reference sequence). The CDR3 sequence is CATSRDSPMNTGELFF.

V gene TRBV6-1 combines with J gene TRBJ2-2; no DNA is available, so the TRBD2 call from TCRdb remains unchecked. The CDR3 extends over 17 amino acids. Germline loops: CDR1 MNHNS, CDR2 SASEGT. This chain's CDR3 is CASSSPHRAGSPGELFF.

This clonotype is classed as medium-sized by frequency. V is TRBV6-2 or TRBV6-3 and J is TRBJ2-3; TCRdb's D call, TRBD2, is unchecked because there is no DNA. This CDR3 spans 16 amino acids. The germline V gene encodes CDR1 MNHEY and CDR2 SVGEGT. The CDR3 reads CASSYRQGLSTDTQYF.

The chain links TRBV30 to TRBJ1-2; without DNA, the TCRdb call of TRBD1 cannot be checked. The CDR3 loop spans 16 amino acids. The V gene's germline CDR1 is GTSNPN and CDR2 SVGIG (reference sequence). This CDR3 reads CASSRRDRGSNYGYTF. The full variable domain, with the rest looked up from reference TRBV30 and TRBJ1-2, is SQTIHQWPATLVQPVGSPLSLECTVEGTSNPNLYWYRQAAGRGLQLLFYSVGIGQISSEVPQNLSASRPQDRQFILSSKKLLLSDSGFYLCASSRRDRGSNYGYTFGSGTRLTVV.

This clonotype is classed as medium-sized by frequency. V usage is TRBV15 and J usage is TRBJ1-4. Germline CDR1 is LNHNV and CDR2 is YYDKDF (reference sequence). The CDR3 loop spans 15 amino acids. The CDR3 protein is CATSRGSNYDEKLFF.

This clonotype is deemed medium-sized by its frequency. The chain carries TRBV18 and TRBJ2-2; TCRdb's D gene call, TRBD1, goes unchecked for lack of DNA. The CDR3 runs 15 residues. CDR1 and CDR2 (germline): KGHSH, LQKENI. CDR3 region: CASSPQDSYTGELFF.

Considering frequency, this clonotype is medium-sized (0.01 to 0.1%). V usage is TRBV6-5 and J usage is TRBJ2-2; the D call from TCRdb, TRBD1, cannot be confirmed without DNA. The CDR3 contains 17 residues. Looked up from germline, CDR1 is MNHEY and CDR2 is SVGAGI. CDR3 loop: CASRLTDRGLHTGELFF.

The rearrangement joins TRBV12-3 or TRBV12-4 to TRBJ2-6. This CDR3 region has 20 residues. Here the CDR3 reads CASSFYKFGASTSGANVLTF.

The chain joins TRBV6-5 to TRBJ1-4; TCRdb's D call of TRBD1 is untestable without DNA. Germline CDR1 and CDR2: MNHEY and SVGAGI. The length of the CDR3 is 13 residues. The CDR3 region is CASSHRDREKLFF.

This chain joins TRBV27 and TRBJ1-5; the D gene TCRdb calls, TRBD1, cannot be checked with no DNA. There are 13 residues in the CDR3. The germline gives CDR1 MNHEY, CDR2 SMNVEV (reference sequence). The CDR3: CASSSDRRGAQHF.

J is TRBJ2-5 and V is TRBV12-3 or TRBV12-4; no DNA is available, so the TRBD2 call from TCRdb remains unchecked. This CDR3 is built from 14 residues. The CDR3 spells CASSLLAGEETQYF.

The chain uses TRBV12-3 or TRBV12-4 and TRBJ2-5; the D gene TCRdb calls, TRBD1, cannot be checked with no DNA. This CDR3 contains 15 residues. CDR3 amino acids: CASSSRDPGLETQYF.

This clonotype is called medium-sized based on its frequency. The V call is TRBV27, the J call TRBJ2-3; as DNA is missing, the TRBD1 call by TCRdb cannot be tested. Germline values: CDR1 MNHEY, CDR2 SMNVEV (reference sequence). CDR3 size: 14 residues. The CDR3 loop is CASSFGTATDTQYF.

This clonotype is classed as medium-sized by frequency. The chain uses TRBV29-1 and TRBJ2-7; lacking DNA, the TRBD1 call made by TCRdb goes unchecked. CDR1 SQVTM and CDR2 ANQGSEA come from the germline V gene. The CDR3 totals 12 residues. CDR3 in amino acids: CSVVGDRGQQYF.